The 20 T cell receptor beta chains given below trace back to one sample, sequenced in a study of Graves' ophthalmopathy and Graves' hyperthyroidism. Amplifying from RNA transcripts, the study obtained TCR beta CDR3 regions. RT-PCR in the first round used HTBI primers; a second-round multiplex PCR followed. One entry per CDR3 protein results from TCRdb running MiXCR on the multiplex PCR reads. The sample holds 500,000 to 700,000 distinct CDR3 sequences; less than 40% are singletons and the top ten take less than 4.5%. The source material was peripheral blood or thyroid tissue (not recorded which). The receptor source for this set is an adult man with Graves' hyperthyroidism.

This rearrangement joins TRBV7-6 to TRBJ2-6; D not certain. The CDR3 length is 17 residues. V dropped 2 bases and J dropped 0 bases, with 11 bases sitting between them. Germline-derived CDR1 and CDR2 are SGHVS and FNYEAQ. The DNA for the CDR3 is TGTGCCAGCAGCTTAAGGGCACAGAGCTCTGGGGCCAACGTCCTGACTTTC. Its protein is CASSLRAQSSGANVLTF.

About this clonotype: This may stem from a read error, because a much larger clone lies one nucleotide away. The V call is TRBV10-3, the J call TRBJ1-1; 9 nucleotides match TRBD1. This CDR3 is built from 15 residues. J was trimmed by 4 bases and V by 5 bases; bases with no gene match: 8. Germline V lookup: CDR1 ENHRY, CDR2 SYGVKD. CDR3 in amino acids: CAISLEDRGRTEAFF. CDR3 sequence (DNA): TGTGCCATCAGTTTAGAGGACAGGGGTCGCACTGAAGCTTTCTTT.

Many counts were recorded for this clonotype. The gene calls are TRBV6-1 and TRBJ1-6; D is perhaps TRBD1 (6 bases). With 3 bases removed from V and 7 bases from J, the gap between germline ends came to 13 bases. Germline CDR1 MNHNS, CDR2 SASEGT. The CDR3 is made up of 15 amino acids. The CDR3 loop reads CASSEIGGENSPLHF. The CDR3 DNA reads as TGTGCCAGCAGTGAGATAGGGGGGGAGAATTCACCCCTCCACTTT.

To note about this clonotype: The junction shows a germline mismatch at one end, possibly a read error. J is TRBJ2-7 and V is TRBV5-5, with TRBD2 identical over 13 bases. This CDR3 is 13 amino acids long. Germline CDR1 is SGHKS and CDR2 is YYEKEE (reference sequence). In DNA form, the CDR3 reads TGCGCCAGCACTAGCGGGGGGGCAGATGAGCAGTACTTC. Residues: CASTSGGADEQYF. Looking up the rest from reference TRBV5-5 and TRBJ2-7 gives the full variable domain: DAGVTQSPTHLIKTRGQQVTLRCSPISGHKSVSWYQQVLGQGPQFIFQYYEKEERGRGNFPDRFSARQFPNYSSELNVNALLLGDSALYLCASTSGGADEQYFGPGTRLTVT.

The chain employs TRBV2 and TRBJ1-4, with a tentative D call TRBD1 (6 bases). The CDR3 runs to 16 residues. CDR1 is SNHLY and CDR2 is FYNNEI in the germline V gene. V lost 4 bases and J 7 bases, leaving 19 bases between the germline ends. CDR3 sequence: CASSGSEGGSGEKLFF. DNA for the CDR3: TGTGCCAGCAGTGGATCCGAGGGGGGAAGTGGTGAAAAACTGTTTTTT. Using reference TRBV2 and TRBJ1-4 for the parts outside the CDR3, the full variable domain is EPEVTQTPSHQVTQMGQEVILRCVPISNHLYFYWYRQILGQKVEFLVSFYNNEISEKSEIFDDQFSVERPDGSNFTLKIRSTKLEDSAMYFCASSGSEGGSGEKLFFGSGTQLSVL.

In its sample, this clonotype was seen many times. V is TRBV7-9 and J is TRBJ2-2; D not resolved. V was trimmed by 5 bases and J by 9 bases, leaving 13 bases between them. Germline CDR1 is SEHNR and CDR2 is FQNEAQ (reference sequence). The CDR3 is 13 amino acids. CDR3 in DNA: TGTGCCAGCAGCCTTACCGTTTCCCGGGAGCTGTTTTTT. Its protein product is CASSLTVSRELFF.

This clonotype was observed once. This sequence joins TRBV20-1 and TRBJ2-7; the D call may be TRBD1 or TRBD2 (5 bases each). Trimming cost V 0 bases and J 2 bases, with 20 bases left between them. The CDR3 totals 17 residues. The germline V gene encodes CDR1 DFQATT and CDR2 SNEGSKA (reference sequence). The CDR3 DNA is TGCAGTGCTAGAGATACTAGGGGCGCACAGCAAGCCTACGAGCAGTACTTC. It is translated as CSARDTRGAQQAYEQYF.

This clonotype was counted at least ten times. V is TRBV20-1 and J is TRBJ2-7; 10 bases align to TRBD1. J was trimmed by 5 bases and V by 8 bases; bases with no gene match: 12. The CDR3 spans 14 residues. Germline values: CDR1 DFQATT, CDR2 SNEGSKA (reference sequence). As DNA, the CDR3 is TGCAGTTTTCCTAGCCGGGACAGGGGCGACGAGCAGTACTTC. Protein product: CSFPSRDRGDEQYF.

This clonotype was observed a few times. Because the CDR3 is missing its conserved closing phenylalanine or tryptophan, this is likely a read error. No DNA is shown, since the ends of the CDR3 on it are uncertain; the CDR3 is the one TCRdb lists. V gene TRBV7-9 combines with J gene TRBJ2-5; the table's TRBD2 call for D was not verified on the DNA. Including both end residues, the CDR3 is 9 amino acids long. From germline, CDR1 is SEHNR and CDR2 FQNEAQ (reference sequence). The CDR3 region is CASSLRRTS.

This clonotype was counted many times. The V and J genes are TRBV6-5 and TRBJ2-5, with D maybe TRBD2 (7 bases). V lost 0 bases, J lost 5 bases, and 13 bases lay in between. The CDR3 sequence is 15 residues long. Germline V gene data show CDR1 as MNHEY and CDR2 as SVGAGI. The CDR3 coding sequence is TGTGCCAGCAGTTACTCGACGGGGGGCCATGAGACCCAGTACTTC. This translates into CASSYSTGGHETQYF.

The CDR3 region has the DNA TGCAGCTCACCAAGACAGGGGCATGGCTACACCTTC. Protein: CSSPRQGHGYTF. V usage is TRBV29-1 and J usage is TRBJ1-2; TRBD1 matches at 8 bases. Germline-derived CDR1 and CDR2 are SQVTM and ANQGSEA. The ends lost 8 bases at V and 6 bases at J; junction bases unmatched: 8. The CDR3 has 12 residues.

Worth noting for this clonotype: Germline and junction disagree at one end, which may indicate a read error. This chain uses TRBV7-2 with TRBJ2-7, with 7 nucleotides matching TRBD2. The DNA matches TRBJ2-1 better at its end, which makes the J call doubtful. CDR1 and CDR2 from the germline V gene are SGHTA and FQGNSA. This CDR3 has 14 amino acids. CDR3 in DNA: TGTGTCAGCAGCTTAGCGAGCGGGAACAATGAGCAGTTCTTC. This translates into CVSSLASGNNEQFF.

This clonotype was detected ten times or more. The V gene is TRBV29-1, the J gene TRBJ2-7, with 10 bases lining up with TRBD1. The CDR3 loop spans 16 amino acids. CDR1 is SQVTM and CDR2 is ANQGSEA in the germline V gene. The trim removed 0 bases at V and 3 bases at J, leaving 8 bases unmatched. The CDR3 loop reads CSVEEGWDRGFYEQYF. DNA of the CDR3: TGCAGCGTTGAAGAAGGATGGGACAGGGGTTTCTACGAGCAGTACTTC.

As for this clonotype: The conserved final phenylalanine or tryptophan is absent from the CDR3, which likely points to a read error. The DNA is left out, because the CDR3 cannot be placed on it with certainty; the CDR3 is given as TCRdb lists it. This rearrangement joins TRBV20-1 to TRBJ1-5. The CDR3 numbers 12 amino acids, ends counted. Germline loops: CDR1 DFQATT, CDR2 SNEGSKA (reference sequence). The CDR3 protein is CSAKGSNQPRPR.

The V call is TRBV2, the J call TRBJ2-7; D ambiguous. Trimming took 3 bases from V and 2 from J, leaving 14 bases between them. CDR1 SNHLY and CDR2 FYNNEI come from the germline V gene. This CDR3 contains 15 residues. In DNA, the CDR3 is TGTGCCAGCAGTGATAGGTCAGGCCGGACCTACGAGCAGTACTTC. Protein sequence: CASSDRSGRTYEQYF.

This rearrangement joins TRBV20-1 to TRBJ1-1; D is uncertain. Trimming stripped 8 bases from V and 0 bases from J, with 10 bases between. The CDR3 runs 12 residues. Per germline, CDR1 DFQATT and CDR2 SNEGSKA (reference sequence). For the CDR3, the DNA is TGCAGTTACGGGAGTCTGAACACTGAAGCTTTCTTT. Translating gives CSYGSLNTEAFF.

This clonotype was observed at least ten times. The chain has TRBV24-1 and TRBJ1-5; D uncertain. The V end was cut by 2 bases, the J end by 0 bases, with 7 bases between. The CDR3 has 15 residues. Germline V CDR1 and CDR2: KGHDR, SFDVKD. CDR3 coding DNA: TGTGCCACCAGTGATTCGACTCTTAGCAATCAGCCCCAGCATTTT. This translates into CATSDSTLSNQPQHF.

This clonotype showed up many times. This sequence joins TRBV29-1 and TRBJ2-5; D might be TRBD1 or TRBD2, each matching 5 bases. Germline loops: CDR1 SQVTM, CDR2 ANQGSEA. This CDR3 contains 13 residues. Trimming took off 7 bases at V and 4 bases at J, with 16 bases between the two ends. The DNA for the CDR3 is TGCAGCGCTGGGACCGCCCAACGAGAGACCCAGTACTTC. Translated, it gives CSAGTAQRETQYF.

The rearrangement links TRBV29-1 to TRBJ2-5; no clear D. Trimming shortened V by 6 bases and J by 5 bases, and 16 bases separated the two germline ends. The CDR3 consists of 13 residues. CDR1 is SQVTM, CDR2 ANQGSEA, per germline. Here the CDR3 DNA reads TGCAGCGTAGGCCCCGGATCTGGGGAGACCCAGTACTTC. Its translation: CSVGPGSGETQYF.

This clonotype was seen many times. The V gene is TRBV29-1, the J gene TRBJ2-7, with a possible D match to TRBD1 (6 bases). Trimming cost V 1 base and J 2 bases, with 12 bases left between them. The CDR3 extends over 14 amino acids. The germline V gene encodes CDR1 SQVTM and CDR2 ANQGSEA. CDR3 in amino acids: CSVEAGTTTYEQYF. CDR3 bases: TGCAGCGTTGAAGCGGGGACAACTACCTACGAGCAGTACTTC.